A single sample is the source of the 8 T cell receptor beta chains below, sequenced in a study of blood T cell repertoires in COVID-19 (dated by TCRdb to the early 2020s). The library was generated by the immunoSEQ multiplex PCR assay. The immuneACCESS repertoire file appears here via TCRdb, limited to in-frame rearrangements. These files lack a portion of the clones; in checked studies, under half of the deficit traces to unresolved V genes, and the cause of the others is not known. The sample data list about 160,000 clones, and roughly 80% of these were observed just once. Around 8.1% of the sample comes from the top ten. What was sequenced was peripheral blood. These receptor sequences come from a man between 60 and 75 years old with acute or convalescent COVID-19.

The gene calls are TRBV30 and TRBJ1-2; TRBD1 might be the D (5 bases). Deletions cut 0 bases from V and 4 bases from J, with 12 bases between. Per the germline V gene, CDR1 is GTSNPN and CDR2 is SVGIG (reference sequence). This CDR3 has 14 amino acids. In DNA form, the CDR3 reads TGTGCCTGGAGTGTAAGCGGGGCAGCCTATGGCTACACCTTC. This gives the protein CAWSVSGAAYGYTF.

V and J are TRBV2 and TRBJ2-1; a possible D gene is TRBD1 (6 bases). The CDR3 is made up of 14 amino acids. Trimming removed 3 bases at V and 4 bases at J, with 10 bases between. Germline CDR1 and CDR2: SNHLY and FYNNEI. The DNA for the CDR3 is TGTGCCAGCAGTGACGACAGGCGATACAATGAGCAGTTCTTC. Translated, it gives CASSDDRRYNEQFF.

The chain uses TRBV24-1 and TRBJ1-2; 11 positions match TRBD1. The length of the CDR3 is 14 residues. J was trimmed by 6 bases and V by 4 bases; bases with no gene match: 3. Germline loops: CDR1 KGHDR, CDR2 SFDVKD. The DNA for the CDR3 is TGTGCCACCAGTGACGAGGGACAGGGGGATGGCTACACCTTC. Translation: CATSDEGQGDGYTF.

V and J are TRBV3-1 (or the pseudogene TRBV3-2) and TRBJ1-5; D gene ambiguous. This CDR3 spans 14 amino acids. The germline V gene has CDR1 LGHDT and CDR2 YNNKEL (reference sequence). Between the trimmed V and J ends, which lost 1 base and 3 bases, there was a span of 7 bases. CDR3 bases: TGTGCCAGCAGCCAAGGGCACTACAATCAGCCCCAGCATTTT. Translating it yields CASSQGHYNQPQHF.

The rearrangement joins TRBV30 to TRBJ1-1, with 10 bases fitting TRBD1. The CDR3 length is 13 residues. With V trimmed by 0 bases and J by 10 bases, 5 bases remained unmatched. CDR1 is GTSNPN and CDR2 is SVGIG in the germline V gene (reference sequence). The CDR3 DNA reads as TGTGCCTGGAGTGTACGACAGGGGGCGCGAGCTTTCTTT. It translates to CAWSVRQGARAFF.

The rearrangement links TRBV19 to TRBJ2-2, with a tentative D call TRBD1 (6 bases). Between the trimmed V and J ends, which lost 4 bases and 7 bases, there was a span of 16 bases. CDR1 and CDR2 from the germline V gene are LNHDA and SQIVND (reference sequence). CDR3 length: 15 residues. The CDR3 region is CASSNRVGASGELFF. DNA for the CDR3: TGTGCCAGTAGTAATCGGGTGGGGGCAAGCGGGGAGCTGTTTTTT.

The chain carries TRBV4-3 and TRBJ1-5; 7 bases agree with TRBD1. The CDR3 covers 19 residues. Germline trimming cut 0 bases from V and 0 bases from J; bases unmatched to any gene: 11. CDR1 is LGHNA and CDR2 is YSLEER in the germline V gene. CDR3 in DNA: TGCGCCAGCAGCCAAGATAGGGGGCTCGAAATTAATAGCAATCAGCCCCAGCATTTT. Translated, it gives CASSQDRGLEINSNQPQHF.

V is TRBV10-3 and J is TRBJ1-1; 11 bases line up with TRBD1. The CDR3 runs to 14 residues. The germline gives CDR1 ENHRY, CDR2 SYGVKD. V was pared by 5 bases and J by 4 bases, with 3 bases of the junction left unmatched. The DNA of the CDR3 is TGTGCCATCAGTCGGACAGGGGGCCTCACTGAAGCTTTCTTT. This encodes CAISRTGGLTEAFF.